The 28 T cell receptor beta chains presented below share a single source sample, sequenced in a study of CD4 and CD8 cells across lung adenocarcinoma regions. TCRdb recomputed calls from the PCR reads with MiXCR, one row per CDR3 protein. The repertoire holds 9,500 to 15,000 distinct CDR3 sequences, 40% to 50% seen once, with 20% to 30% in the top ten. Sequencing was carried out using CD8+ T cells from the margin of a lung tumor. Receptors were obtained from a female donor with lung adenocarcinoma. The CD4 and CD8 labels of this study may be unreliable.

By frequency in the sample, this clonotype is medium-sized. The chain employs TRBV6-5 and TRBJ2-5, with 8 bases identical to TRBD2. The germline V gene has CDR1 MNHEY and CDR2 SVGAGI. The CDR3 is 15 amino acids. V gave up 2 bases and J gave up 4 bases; unmatched junction bases: 6. The CDR3 here is CASSYASGGGETQYF. CDR3 nucleotide sequence: TGTGCCAGCAGTTACGCCAGCGGGGGAGGAGAGACCCAGTACTTC.

In this sample, this clonotype turned up once. It may be a read error: a sequence one base away is much more abundant. This chain uses TRBV10-2 with TRBJ2-5; possible D gene TRBD2, 7 bases. The end of the DNA is better explained by TRBJ2-1, so the J call may be wrong. This CDR3 is 15 amino acids long. Germline CDR1 WSHSY, CDR2 SAAADI. Here the CDR3 DNA reads TGCGCCAGCAGTGAGGGGGGGGGGGCCCTCTACGAGCAGTTCTTC. Residues: CASSEGGGALYEQFF.

This clonotype was counted many times. V usage is TRBV6-5 and J usage is TRBJ2-1, with a weak D call TRBD1 (5 bases). Judging by the DNA end, TRBJ2-7 fits better; the J call may be wrong. This CDR3 has 14 residues. Germline loops: CDR1 MNHEY, CDR2 SVGAGI. The CDR3 DNA sequence: TGTGCCAGCAGTTACCCCGACAGCGTATACGAGCAGTACTTC. It specifies CASSYPDSVYEQYF.

This clonotype is medium-sized (0.01 to 0.1%) in the sample. V usage is TRBV6-5 and J usage is TRBJ2-1; D may be TRBD1 (6 bases). The J call is in doubt because the DNA end fits TRBJ2-7 better. Per germline, CDR1 MNHEY and CDR2 SVGAGI. CDR3 length equals 14 residues. The CDR3 protein is CASSYSRQGYEQYF. CDR3 DNA: TGTGCCAGCAGTTACTCGCGGCAGGGGTACGAGCAGTACTTC.

The J gene is TRBJ1-2, the V gene TRBV6-5, with D hard to call. The CDR3 loop spans 15 amino acids. Germline V gives CDR1 MNHEY, CDR2 SVGAGI. V lost 4 bases, J lost 4 bases, and 16 bases lay in between. CDR3 amino acids: CASSSTRGGAYGYTF. The CDR3, as DNA: TGTGCCAGCAGTTCCACCCGAGGAGGCGCCTATGGCTACACCTTC.

This clonotype was observed a handful of times. The rearrangement joins TRBV4-1 to TRBJ1-6; D uncertain. Germline V gene data show CDR1 as MGHRA and CDR2 as YSYEKL. V lost 4 bases and J lost 7, with 17 bases in between. The CDR3 has 16 residues. CDR3 sequence (DNA): TGCGCCAGCAGCCCAAGGCTGGCAGGAGGGAATTCACCCCTCCACTTT. Translated: CASSPRLAGGNSPLHF.

Remarks on this clonotype: One end of the junction is discordant with germline, which a read error may explain. The rearrangement links TRBV6-1 to TRBJ2-6, with 8 bases identical to TRBD2. In germline, CDR1 is MNHNS, CDR2 SASEGT. The CDR3 has 14 amino acids. The CDR3 DNA sequence: TGTGCCAGCCGGTGGTGCGGGGGGACCGACACCCTGTATTTT. The encoded protein is CASRWCGGTDTLYF.

The chain joins TRBV12-3 or TRBV12-4 to TRBJ1-6, with TRBD1 as a possible D gene (6 bases). V was clipped by 6 bases and J by 10 bases, with 16 bases between them. The CDR3 totals 14 residues. CDR3 protein: CASSPQGTRSPLHF. The CDR3 DNA follows: TGTGCCAGCAGCCCTCAGGGGACCCGATCACCCCTCCACTTT.

As concerns this clonotype: One end of the junction is discordant with germline, which a read error may explain. This rearrangement joins TRBV6-5 to TRBJ2-2; no definite D call. CDR1 and CDR2 from the germline V gene are MNHEY and SVGAGI. This CDR3 spans 14 amino acids. The CDR3 region is CASSWERVAEEQFF. The DNA of the CDR3 is TGTGCCAGCAGTTGGGAAAGGGTGGCCGAGGAGCAGTTTTTT.

The sample holds many counts of this clonotype. The chain uses TRBV6-1 and TRBJ1-2; possibly TRBD1 for D (5 bases). CDR3 length equals 14 residues. Germline CDR1 MNHNS, CDR2 SASEGT. V was trimmed by 6 bases and J by 4 bases, leaving 15 bases between them. The CDR3 loop is CASSPLGAAYGYTF. The CDR3 DNA reads as TGTGCCAGCAGCCCTCTAGGGGCGGCCTATGGCTACACCTTC.

Judged by abundance, this clonotype is medium-sized. This rearrangement joins TRBV6-5 to TRBJ2-1, with 11 positions matching TRBD2. The CDR3 runs 16 residues. V lost 0 bases to trimming and J lost 5 bases; unmatched junction nucleotides: 3. Germline CDR1 reads MNHEY; CDR2 reads SVGAGI. The CDR3 here is CASSYSSGGADNEQFF. The CDR3 coding sequence is TGTGCCAGCAGTTACTCTAGCGGGGGGGCGGACAATGAGCAGTTCTTC.

This rearrangement joins TRBV10-3 to TRBJ2-3, with D perhaps TRBD2 (7 bases). There are 14 residues in the CDR3. Germline V gene data show CDR1 as ENHRY and CDR2 as SYGVKD. The CDR3 DNA reads TGTGCGGGCCGATGGGGAGGGGGGAAAGATACGCAGTATTTT. This encodes CAGRWGGGKDTQYF.

Judged by abundance, this clonotype is medium-sized. This chain connects TRBV6-1 to TRBJ2-6; tentatively, D is TRBD1 (5 bases). This CDR3 is built from 15 residues. Germline lookup yields CDR1 MNHNS and CDR2 SASEGT. The V and J ends lost 1 base and 3 bases respectively, with 7 bases between them. DNA of the CDR3: TGTGCCAGCAGTGAAGATAGGGGTGGGGCCAACGTCCTGACTTTC. Its translation is CASSEDRGGANVLTF.

The sample holds a few counts of this clonotype. The chain's CDR3 is CASLAGDGRGHGVSTDTQYF. The CDR3 region has the DNA TGTGCCAGCCTGGCGGGAGATGGTAGGGGCCACGGGGTCAGCACAGATACGCAGTATTTT. This rearrangement joins TRBV11-1 to TRBJ2-3, with 7 bases aligning to TRBD2. The junction had 23 bases not matched to a gene; V was cut back by 8 bases and J by 0 bases. The germline V gene has CDR1 SGHAT and CDR2 FQDESV (reference sequence). This CDR3 comprises 20 residues.

The chain recombines TRBV6-1 with TRBJ1-2; the D is unclear. Germline CDR1 reads MNHNS; CDR2 reads SASEGT. The CDR3 length is 11 residues. V gave up 8 bases and J gave up 3 bases, with 7 bases separating them. CDR3 DNA sequence: TGTGCCAGCGGGAGGGACTATGGCTACACCTTC. This gives the protein CASGRDYGYTF.

This clonotype was detected only a few times. CDR3 amino acids: CASIFSGAFGEQFF. CDR3 in DNA: TGTGCCAGCATTTTTAGCGGGGCCTTTGGTGAGCAGTTCTTC. V gene TRBV6-5 combines with J gene TRBJ2-1; 8 bases agree with TRBD2. J gave up 9 bases and V 7 bases, and 11 bases lay outside the gene matches. The CDR3 is 14 residues long. The V gene's germline CDR1 is MNHEY and CDR2 SVGAGI.

The rearrangement uses TRBV5-1 and TRBJ2-3; 9 bases agree with TRBD2. The junction had 4 bases not matched to a gene; V was cut back by 0 bases and J by 2 bases. This CDR3 comprises 16 residues. Germline V gene sequence: CDR1 SGHRS, CDR2 YFSETQ. For the CDR3, the DNA is TGCGCCAGCAGCTTGGTGGCTAGCGGGGACACAGATACGCAGTATTTT. Translating it yields CASSLVASGDTDTQYF.

A word on this clonotype: An end of the junction differs from the germline gene, which may be a read error. V and J are TRBV6-5 and TRBJ2-3; TRBD2 might be the D (6 bases). The CDR3 spans 15 residues. Germline V gene lookup returns CDR1 MNHEY and CDR2 SVGAGI. CDR3 sequence (DNA): TGTGCCAGGAGATTCTCGGGGGTGAGCACAGATACGCAGTTTTTT. It yields the protein CARRFSGVSTDTQFF.

The chain couples TRBV7-2 to TRBJ2-1; 8 nucleotides align to TRBD2. The ends lost 2 bases at V and 13 bases at J; junction bases unmatched: 7. Germline V gene data show CDR1 as SGHTA and CDR2 as FQGNSA. The CDR3 has 13 amino acids. Here the CDR3 DNA reads TGTGCCAGCAGCTTAACGGGGGGGGAGACCCAGTTCTTC. Translation: CASSLTGGETQFF. Drawing the rest from reference TRBV7-2 and TRBJ2-1, the complete variable domain is GAGVSQSPSNKVTEKGKDVELRCDPISGHTALYWYRQSLGQGLEFLIYFQGNSAPDKSGLPSDRFSAERTGGSVSTLTIQRTQQEDSAVYLCASSLTGGETQFFGPGTRLTVL.

This clonotype came up many times. The rearrangement links TRBV12-3 or TRBV12-4 to TRBJ2-1, with TRBD2 identical over 11 bases. Trimming at V came to 3 bases and at J to 12 bases, leaving 4 bases not matched to a gene. The CDR3 is made up of 13 amino acids. In DNA, the CDR3 is TGTGCCAGCAGTTTTCTAGCGGGGGGATCGCAGTTCTTC. Translated, it gives CASSFLAGGSQFF.

This clonotype is labeled large. The chain uses TRBV6-5 and TRBJ2-1, with a tentative D call TRBD2 (6 bases). This CDR3 spans 12 amino acids. Germline lookup yields CDR1 MNHEY and CDR2 SVGAGI. V lost 6 bases and J 9 bases, leaving 12 bases between the germline ends. For the CDR3, the DNA is TGTGCCAGCAGACCCGGGACTGGTGAGCAGTTCTTC. This encodes CASRPGTGEQFF.

This sequence joins TRBV6-1 and TRBJ2-3, with D possibly matching TRBD1 (6 bases). The CDR3 sequence is 16 residues long. Germline V gene sequence: CDR1 MNHNS, CDR2 SASEGT. Trimming pared 6 bases from V and 11 bases from J, leaving 27 bases between. CDR3 amino acids: CASRPLQGVGTDEQYF. The CDR3, as DNA: TGTGCCAGCAGGCCTCTACAGGGTGTGGGTACCGATGAGCAGTATTTT.

For the CDR3, the DNA is TGTGCCAGCAGCGGACAGGGAGCGAAAAACACGCAGTATTTT. Its translation: CASSGQGAKNTQYF. The chain uses TRBV6-1 and TRBJ2-3; 8 nucleotides agree with TRBD1. CDR3 length equals 14 residues. The V gene's germline CDR1 is MNHNS and CDR2 SASEGT. Germline trimming cut 6 bases from V and 9 bases from J; bases unmatched to any gene: 11.

A word on this clonotype: Likely a read error: the CDR3 ends without its conserved phenylalanine or tryptophan. The rearrangement uses TRBV6-1 and TRBJ2-5; 11 bases match TRBD2. The closer fit of TRBJ2-1 to the DNA end suggests the J call may be wrong. From germline, CDR1 is MNHNS and CDR2 SASEGT. The CDR3 is 16 amino acids. CDR3 protein: CASSDYASGGQETQFL. The CDR3 DNA sequence: TGTGCCAGCAGTGATTATGCTAGCGGGGGGCAAGAGACCCAGTTCTTG.

Many counts were recorded for this clonotype. The gene calls are TRBV7-6 and TRBJ2-1; 7 nucleotides align to TRBD2. The better agreement between TRBJ2-7 and the DNA end casts doubt on the J call. Per the germline V gene, CDR1 is SGHVS and CDR2 is FNYEAQ. The CDR3 is 15 amino acids. Here the CDR3 DNA reads TGTGCCAGCAGCTTAGTATCGGGGGGTGGGTACGAGCAGTACTTC. Translation: CASSLVSGGGYEQYF.

This clonotype occurred many times. The J gene is TRBJ2-2, the V gene TRBV27, with TRBD2 as a possible D gene (6 bases). The V end lost 8 bases, the J end lost 3 bases, and 13 bases lay between the germline ends. The CDR3 contains 14 residues. The germline V gene encodes CDR1 MNHEY and CDR2 SMNVEV (reference sequence). CDR3 sequence reads: CASSLRDYTGELFF. For the CDR3, the DNA is TGTGCCAGCTCCTTGCGGGATTACACCGGGGAGCTGTTTTTT.

This rearrangement joins TRBV10-2 to TRBJ1-1; perhaps TRBD1 as D (6 bases). The V gene lost 7 bases and the J gene lost 2 bases, with 23 bases spanning the gap. Germline assignment: CDR1 WSHSY and CDR2 SAAADI. The CDR3 covers 17 residues. As DNA, the CDR3 is TGCGCCAGCACTTCTGGGGGGTTGGGGGGGACAAACACTGAAGCTTTCTTT. Its protein product is CASTSGGLGGTNTEAFF.

As regards this clonotype: Germline is not matched at one junction end, which may reflect a read error. The CDR3 loop reads CASTNERVSTEEQFF. CDR3 in DNA: TGTGCCAGCACCAACGAGAGGGTGAGCACAGAGGAGCAGTTTTTT. The chain has TRBV6-1 and TRBJ2-2, with D possibly being TRBD2 (5 bases). Germline V CDR1 and CDR2: MNHNS, SASEGT. CDR3 length: 15 amino acids.